This is a list of T cell receptor beta chains from one sample in a study of sequential checkpoint blockade in melanoma. Assay used: immunoSEQ multiplex PCR; TCRdb lists only in-frame clones, some missing. The table includes 20,000 to 25,000 clones, 27% detected once. Here the sequenced sample was tumor tissue (inferred from file names), taken from a patient given nivolumab and ipilimumab in sequence. Every receptor here comes from a human donor with melanoma. CDR3s include the opening cysteine and the closing phenylalanine or tryptophan. The size field is filled for only some rows; it gives once, few, many or a size class.

v_call clone_size cdr3_aa
TRBV28 - CASSSITSGGVETQYF
TRBV9 - CASSVHPNSNQPQHF
TRBV7-5 few CASSFTSGGASEQFF
TRBV23-1 - CASSQGNRGETQYF
TRBV6-8 many CASSFSGAGANVLTF
TRBV6-8 - CASRGTSGEQYF
TRBV11-3 - CASSSFPRDGEKLFF
TRBV2 few CASRGRTGTGELFF
TRBV11-3 medium-sized CASSPSAGGSNTEAFF
TRBV11-3 - CASSLDQGIGTEAFF
TRBV18 - CASSPAGTDYGYTF
TRBV28 few CASSKQGLTEAFF
TRBV18 - CASSPESSTSGRPYEQYF
TRBV28 - CASSLFGTASYEQYF
TRBV6-8 - CASSLGGGDTEAFF
TRBV29-1 - CSVEPSAKNIQYF